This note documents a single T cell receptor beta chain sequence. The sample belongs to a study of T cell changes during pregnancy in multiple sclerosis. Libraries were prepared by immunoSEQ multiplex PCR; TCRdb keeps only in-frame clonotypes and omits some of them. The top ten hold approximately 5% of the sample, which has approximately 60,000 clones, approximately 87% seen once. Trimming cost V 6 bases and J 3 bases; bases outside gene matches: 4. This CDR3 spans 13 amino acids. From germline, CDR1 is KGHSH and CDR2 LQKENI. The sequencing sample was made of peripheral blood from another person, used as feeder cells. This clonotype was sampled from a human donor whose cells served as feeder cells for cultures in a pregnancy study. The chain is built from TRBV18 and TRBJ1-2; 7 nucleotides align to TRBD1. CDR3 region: CASSDRTHYGYTF. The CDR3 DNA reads TGTGCCAGCTCGGACAGGACGCACTATGGCTACACCTTC.